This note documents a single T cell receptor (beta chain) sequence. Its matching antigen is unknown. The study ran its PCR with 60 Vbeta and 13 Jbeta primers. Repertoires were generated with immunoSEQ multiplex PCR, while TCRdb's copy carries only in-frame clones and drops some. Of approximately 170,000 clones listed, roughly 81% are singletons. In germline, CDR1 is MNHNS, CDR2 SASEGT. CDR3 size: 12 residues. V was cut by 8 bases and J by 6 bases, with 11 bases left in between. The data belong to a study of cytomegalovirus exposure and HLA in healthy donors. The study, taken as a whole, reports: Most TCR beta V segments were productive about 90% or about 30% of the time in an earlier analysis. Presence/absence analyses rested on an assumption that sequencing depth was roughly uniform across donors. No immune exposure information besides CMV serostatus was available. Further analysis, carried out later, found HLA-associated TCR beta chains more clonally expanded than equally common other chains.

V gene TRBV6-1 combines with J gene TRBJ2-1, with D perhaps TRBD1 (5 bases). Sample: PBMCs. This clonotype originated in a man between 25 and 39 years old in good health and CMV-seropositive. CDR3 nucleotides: TGTGCCAGCCGTCGGCAGGGCAATGAGCAGTTCTTC. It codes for CASRRQGNEQFF.